These 4 T cell receptor beta chains were sequenced from one sample in a study of blood T cell repertoires in COVID-19 (dated by TCRdb to the early 2020s). The library was made by the immunoSEQ multiplex PCR assay. TCRdb holds this immuneACCESS table with in-frame rearrangements only. Some clones are missing; in checked studies, unresolved V genes explain under half, and the rest has no known cause. A total of approximately 250,000 clones appear in this sample, 75% to 95% of them only once. Around 2.8% of the sample is held by the ten biggest clonotypes. Sequencing was carried out using PBMCs or T cells enriched from blood (not recorded which). All receptors derive from a man aged 35 to 55 who had been exposed to COVID-19.

The chain links TRBV30 to TRBJ1-5; D gene uncertain. The germline gives CDR1 GTSNPN, CDR2 SVGIG (reference sequence). V was cut by 0 bases and J by 0 bases, with 9 bases left in between. The CDR3 has 15 residues. The CDR3 sequence: CAWSVLAGSNQPQHF. The DNA for the CDR3 is TGTGCCTGGAGTGTATTGGCTGGTAGCAATCAGCCCCAGCATTTT.

The J gene is TRBJ1-1, the V gene TRBV10-2, with 7 bases aligning to TRBD1. From germline, CDR1 is WSHSY and CDR2 SAAADI. The CDR3 is 13 residues long. Trimming took 6 bases from V and 8 from J; bases not matched to a gene: 9. CDR3 sequence reads: CASSVGQLGEAFF. DNA for the CDR3: TGCGCCAGCAGCGTGGGACAGCTAGGGGAAGCTTTCTTT.

The rearrangement uses TRBV27 and TRBJ1-2; 11 bases agree with TRBD1. Losses at the gene ends were 5 bases for V and 9 bases for J; bases not matched to a gene: 11. CDR1 and CDR2 (germline): MNHEY, SMNVEV (reference sequence). The CDR3 is 15 residues long. CDR3 protein: CASSPSAGTGGSYTF. CDR3 DNA sequence: TGTGCCAGCAGTCCCTCAGCCGGGACAGGGGGAAGCTACACCTTC.

This clone has just one count. The chain joins TRBV6-5 to TRBJ1-1; tentatively, D is TRBD1 (5 bases). The V end was cut by 6 bases, the J end by 4 bases, with 15 bases between. The germline V gene has CDR1 MNHEY and CDR2 SVGAGI. CDR3 length equals 14 residues. The DNA of the CDR3 is TGTGCCAGCAGCCTCGAACAGGTGAGCACTGAAGCTTTCTTT. It specifies CASSLEQVSTEAFF.